Detailed here is one TCR beta chain. The study drew participants aged about 18 to 89 years from approximately 25 US areas. Cohort placement rested on clinical history that participants reported themselves. Donors of Cohort 3 who recovered were those that had two negative PCRs, clearance, or symptom resolution. This specimen comes from a study of blood T cell repertoires in COVID-19. Per the original methods: Reference gene primer amplification yielded estimated nucleated cell counts. Data came from immunoSEQ multiplex PCR; TCRdb stores just in-frame clones and leaves some out. The V and J calls and clone size come from that table; D and trimming were worked out from the DNA. In the table there are 250,000 to 300,000 clones, over 75% of which are singletons. Germline V CDR1 and CDR2: SGHTA, FQGNSA. The CDR3 is 13 amino acids. V was shortened by 4 bases and J by 6 bases, with 12 bases between the two germline ends.

This clonotype originated in a woman aged 25 to 39 who had recovered from COVID-19. The chain uses TRBV7-2 and TRBJ2-5; perhaps TRBD1 as D (6 bases). What was sequenced was PBMCs or T cells enriched from blood (not recorded which). Here the CDR3 reads CASSWGQYQTQYF. The CDR3, as DNA: TGTGCCAGCAGCTGGGGACAATATCAGACCCAGTACTTC.